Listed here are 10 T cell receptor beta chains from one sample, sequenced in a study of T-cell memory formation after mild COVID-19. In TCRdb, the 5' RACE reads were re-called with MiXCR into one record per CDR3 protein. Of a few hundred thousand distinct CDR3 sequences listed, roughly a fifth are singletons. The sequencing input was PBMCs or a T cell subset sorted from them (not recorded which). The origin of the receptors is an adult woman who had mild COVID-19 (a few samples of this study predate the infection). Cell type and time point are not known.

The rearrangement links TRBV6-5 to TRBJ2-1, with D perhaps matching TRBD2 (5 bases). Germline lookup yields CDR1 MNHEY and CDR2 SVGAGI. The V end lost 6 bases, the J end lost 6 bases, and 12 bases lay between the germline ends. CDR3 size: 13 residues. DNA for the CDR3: TGTGCCAGCAGGCCGGGCCGGGGCAATGAGCAGTTCTTC. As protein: CASRPGRGNEQFF.

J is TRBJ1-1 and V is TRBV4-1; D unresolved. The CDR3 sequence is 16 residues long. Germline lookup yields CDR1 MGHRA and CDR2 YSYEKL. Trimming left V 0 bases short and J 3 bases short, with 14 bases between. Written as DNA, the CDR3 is TGCGCCAGCAGCCAAGATCTAGGCAGCGAGGACACTGAAGCTTTCTTT. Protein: CASSQDLGSEDTEAFF.

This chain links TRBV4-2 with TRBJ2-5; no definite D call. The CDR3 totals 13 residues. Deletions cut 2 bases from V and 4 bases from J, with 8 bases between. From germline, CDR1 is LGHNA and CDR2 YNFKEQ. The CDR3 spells CASSQRLRETQYF. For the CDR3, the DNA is TGTGCCAGCAGCCAAAGGCTACGAGAGACCCAGTACTTC.

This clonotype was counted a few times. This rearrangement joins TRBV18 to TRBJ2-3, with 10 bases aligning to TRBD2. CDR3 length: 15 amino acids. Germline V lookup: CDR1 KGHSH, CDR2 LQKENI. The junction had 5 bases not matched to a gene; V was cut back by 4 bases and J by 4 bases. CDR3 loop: CASSQSGRVPDTQYF. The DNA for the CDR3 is TGTGCCAGCTCACAGAGCGGGAGGGTCCCAGATACGCAGTATTTT.

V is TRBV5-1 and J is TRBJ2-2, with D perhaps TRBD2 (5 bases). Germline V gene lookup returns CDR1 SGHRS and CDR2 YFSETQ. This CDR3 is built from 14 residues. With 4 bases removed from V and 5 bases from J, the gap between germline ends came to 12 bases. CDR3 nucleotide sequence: TGCGCCAGCAGCGAAGTGAGGGCAACCGGGGAGCTGTTTTTT. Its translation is CASSEVRATGELFF. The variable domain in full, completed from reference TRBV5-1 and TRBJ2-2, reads KAGVTQTPRYLIKTRGQQVTLSCSPISGHRSVSWYQQTPGQGLQFLFEYFSETQRNKGNFPGRFSGRQFSNSRSEMNVSTLELGDSALYLCASSEVRATGELFFGEGSRLTVL.

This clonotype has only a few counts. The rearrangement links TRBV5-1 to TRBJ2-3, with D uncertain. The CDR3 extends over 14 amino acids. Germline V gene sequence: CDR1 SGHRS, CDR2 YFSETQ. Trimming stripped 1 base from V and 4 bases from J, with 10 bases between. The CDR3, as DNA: TGCGCCAGCAGCTTGAGTTCAGTTCCAGATACGCAGTATTTT. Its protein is CASSLSSVPDTQYF.

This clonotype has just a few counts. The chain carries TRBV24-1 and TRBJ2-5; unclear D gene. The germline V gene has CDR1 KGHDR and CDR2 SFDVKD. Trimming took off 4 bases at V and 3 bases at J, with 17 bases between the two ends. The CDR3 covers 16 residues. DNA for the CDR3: TGTGCCACCAGTGAGATGGGCACTTCATCGGAAGAGACCCAGTACTTC. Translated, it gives CATSEMGTSSEETQYF.

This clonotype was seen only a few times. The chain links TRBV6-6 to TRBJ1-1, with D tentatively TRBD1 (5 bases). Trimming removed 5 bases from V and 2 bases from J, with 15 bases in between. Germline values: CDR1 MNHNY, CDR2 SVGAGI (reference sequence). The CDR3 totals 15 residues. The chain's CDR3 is CASSTGGLLNTEAFF. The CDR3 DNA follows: TGTGCCAGCAGTACCGGGGGACTTTTAAACACTGAAGCTTTCTTT.

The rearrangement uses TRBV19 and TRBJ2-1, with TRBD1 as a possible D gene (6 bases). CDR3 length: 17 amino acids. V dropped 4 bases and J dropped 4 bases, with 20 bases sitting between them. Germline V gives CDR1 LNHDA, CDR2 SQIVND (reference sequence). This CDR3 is CASSNREGVLVYNEQFF. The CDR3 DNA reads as TGTGCCAGTAGTAACAGGGAAGGGGTCCTGGTATACAATGAGCAGTTCTTC.

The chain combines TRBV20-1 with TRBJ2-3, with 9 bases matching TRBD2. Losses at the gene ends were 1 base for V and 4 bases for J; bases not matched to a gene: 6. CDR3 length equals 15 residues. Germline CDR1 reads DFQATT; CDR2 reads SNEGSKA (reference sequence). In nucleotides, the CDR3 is TGCAGTGCTAGAGTCACTAGCGGGTATGCAGATACGCAGTATTTT. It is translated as CSARVTSGYADTQYF.